What follows are 3 T cell receptor beta chains derived from one specimen sequenced in a study of T-cell memory formation after mild COVID-19. TCRdb used MiXCR to reprocess the 5' RACE reads, holding one entry per CDR3 protein. The sample lists around 300,000 distinct CDR3 sequences, 10% to 15% occurring once. Sequencing used PBMCs or a T cell subset sorted from them (not recorded which). These receptors were taken from a man aged 18 to 29 who had mild COVID-19 (a few samples of this study predate the infection). Cell type and time point are not known.

This clonotype was detected many times. The chain couples TRBV7-2 to TRBJ1-2; TRBD1 aligns across 9 bases. The germline gives CDR1 SGHTA, CDR2 FQGNSA. V shed 4 bases and J 8 bases; nucleotides not matched to a gene: 11. The CDR3 spans 15 residues. The CDR3 is CASSWPPGQGRGYTF. For the CDR3, the DNA is TGTGCCAGCAGCTGGCCGCCGGGACAGGGCCGCGGCTACACCTTC.

This clonotype was detected many times. The chain recombines TRBV10-3 with TRBJ1-5; D gene ambiguous. Germline assignment: CDR1 ENHRY and CDR2 SYGVKD. The CDR3 consists of 14 residues. The V end lost 3 bases, the J end lost 3 bases, and 9 bases lay between the germline ends. Here the CDR3 reads CAISERADNQPQHF. DNA for the CDR3: TGTGCCATCAGTGAACGGGCAGACAATCAGCCCCAGCATTTT.

The rearrangement joins TRBV15 to TRBJ1-5; a possible D gene is TRBD1 (5 bases). V dropped 8 bases and J dropped 5 bases, with 16 bases sitting between them. The germline CDR1 and CDR2 sequences are LNHNV and YYDKDF (reference sequence). The CDR3 is 14 amino acids. In DNA, the CDR3 is TGTGCCACCTCCCTCATTCTAGGGGATCAGCCCCAGCATTTT. Protein sequence: CATSLILGDQPQHF. The whole variable domain, remainder taken from reference TRBV15 and TRBJ1-5, is DAMVIQNPRYQVTQFGKPVTLSCSQTLNHNVMYWYQQKSSQAPKLLFHYYDKDFNNEADTPDNFQSRRPNTSFCFLDIRSPGLGDTAMYLCATSLILGDQPQHFGDGTRLSIL.